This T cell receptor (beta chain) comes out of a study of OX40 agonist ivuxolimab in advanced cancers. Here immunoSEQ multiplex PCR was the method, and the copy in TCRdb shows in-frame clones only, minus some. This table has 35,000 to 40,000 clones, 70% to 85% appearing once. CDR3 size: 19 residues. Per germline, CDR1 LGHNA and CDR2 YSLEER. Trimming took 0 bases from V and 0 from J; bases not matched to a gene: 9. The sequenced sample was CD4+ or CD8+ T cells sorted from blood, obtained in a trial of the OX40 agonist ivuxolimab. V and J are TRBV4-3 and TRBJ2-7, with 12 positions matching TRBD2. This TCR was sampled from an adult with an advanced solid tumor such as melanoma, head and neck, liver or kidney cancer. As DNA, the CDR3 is TGCGCCAGCAGCCAAGAATTACTAGCGGGGGGATTACGCTCCTACGAGCAGTACTTC. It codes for CASSQELLAGGLRSYEQYF.